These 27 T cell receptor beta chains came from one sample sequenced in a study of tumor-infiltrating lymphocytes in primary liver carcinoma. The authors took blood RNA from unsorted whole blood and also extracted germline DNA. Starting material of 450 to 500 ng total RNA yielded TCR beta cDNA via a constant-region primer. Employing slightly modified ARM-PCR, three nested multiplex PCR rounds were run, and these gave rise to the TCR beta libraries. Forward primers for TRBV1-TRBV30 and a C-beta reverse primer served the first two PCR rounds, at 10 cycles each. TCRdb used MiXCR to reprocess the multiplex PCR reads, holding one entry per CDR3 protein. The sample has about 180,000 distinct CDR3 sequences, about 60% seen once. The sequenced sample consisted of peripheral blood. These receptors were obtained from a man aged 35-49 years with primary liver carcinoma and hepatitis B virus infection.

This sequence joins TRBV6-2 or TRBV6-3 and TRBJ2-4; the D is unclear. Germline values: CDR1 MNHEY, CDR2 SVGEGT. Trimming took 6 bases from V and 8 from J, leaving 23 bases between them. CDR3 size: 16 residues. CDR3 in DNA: TGTGCCAGCAGCTCCTTAAAAGCGCTCCAAATTGACATTCAGTACTTC. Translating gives CASSSLKALQIDIQYF.

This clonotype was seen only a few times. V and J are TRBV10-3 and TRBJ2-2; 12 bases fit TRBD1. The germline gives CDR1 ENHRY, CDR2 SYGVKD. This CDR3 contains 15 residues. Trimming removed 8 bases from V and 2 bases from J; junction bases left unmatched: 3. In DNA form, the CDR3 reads TGTGCCATCCGGGGGACAGGGGGCAACACCGGGGAGCTGTTTTTT. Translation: CAIRGTGGNTGELFF.

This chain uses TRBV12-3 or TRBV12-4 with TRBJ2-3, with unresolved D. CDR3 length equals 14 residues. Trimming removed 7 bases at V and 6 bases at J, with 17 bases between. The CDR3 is CASTSSPAADTQYF. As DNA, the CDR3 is TGTGCCAGCACCTCCAGCCCTGCTGCGGATACGCAGTATTTT.

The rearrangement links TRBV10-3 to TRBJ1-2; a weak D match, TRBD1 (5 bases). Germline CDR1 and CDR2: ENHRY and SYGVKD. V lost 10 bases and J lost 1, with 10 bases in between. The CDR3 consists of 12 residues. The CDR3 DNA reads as TGTGCCACCGGGAGGGGTAACTATGGCTACACCTTC. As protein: CATGRGNYGYTF.

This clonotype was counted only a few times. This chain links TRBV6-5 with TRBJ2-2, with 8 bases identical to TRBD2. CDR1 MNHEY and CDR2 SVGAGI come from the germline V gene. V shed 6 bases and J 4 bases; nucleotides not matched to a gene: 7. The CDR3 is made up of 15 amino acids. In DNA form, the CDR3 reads TGTGCCAGCAGACCGAGCGGGAGCGGCACCGGGGAGCTGTTTTTT. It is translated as CASRPSGSGTGELFF.

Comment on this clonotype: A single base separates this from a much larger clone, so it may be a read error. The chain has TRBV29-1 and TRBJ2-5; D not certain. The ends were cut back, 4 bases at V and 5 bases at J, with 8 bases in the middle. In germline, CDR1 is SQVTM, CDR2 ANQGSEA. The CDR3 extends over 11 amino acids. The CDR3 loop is CSVGGSETQYF. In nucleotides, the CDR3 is TGCAGCGTTGGGGGAAGCGAGACCCAGTACTTC.

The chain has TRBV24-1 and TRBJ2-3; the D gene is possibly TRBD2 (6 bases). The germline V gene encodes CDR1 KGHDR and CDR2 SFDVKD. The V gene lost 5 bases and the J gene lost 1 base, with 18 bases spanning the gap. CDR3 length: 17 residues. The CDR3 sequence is CATSAQTGTGGTDTQYF. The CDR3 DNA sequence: TGTGCCACCAGTGCCCAAACCGGGACTGGGGGCACAGATACGCAGTATTTT.

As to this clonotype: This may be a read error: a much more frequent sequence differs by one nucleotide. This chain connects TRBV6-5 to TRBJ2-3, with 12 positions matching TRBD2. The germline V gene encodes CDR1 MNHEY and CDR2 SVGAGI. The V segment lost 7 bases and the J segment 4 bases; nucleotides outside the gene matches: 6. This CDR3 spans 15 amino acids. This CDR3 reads CASTSLAGGPDTQYF. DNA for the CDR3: TGTGCCAGCACTTCCCTAGCGGGAGGGCCAGATACGCAGTATTTT.

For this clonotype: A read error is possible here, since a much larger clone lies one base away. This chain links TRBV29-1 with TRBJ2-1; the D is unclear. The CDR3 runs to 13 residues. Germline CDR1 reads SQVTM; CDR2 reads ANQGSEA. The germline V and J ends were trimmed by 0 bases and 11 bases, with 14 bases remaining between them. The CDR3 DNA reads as TGCAGCGTTGAAGAAGAACGGAACGATAAGCAGTTCTTC. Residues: CSVEEERNDKQFF.

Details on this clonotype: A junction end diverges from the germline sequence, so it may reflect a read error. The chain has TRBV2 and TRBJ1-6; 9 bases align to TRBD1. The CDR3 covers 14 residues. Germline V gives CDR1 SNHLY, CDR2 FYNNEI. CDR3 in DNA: TGTGCCAGCAGGGACAGGGGCGGGAATTCACCCCTACACTTT. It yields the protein CASRDRGGNSPLHF.

The CDR3 loop reads CASSPSPLISNQPQHF. CDR3 bases: TGTGCCAGCAGCCCTAGCCCCCTGATTAGCAATCAGCCCCAGCATTTT. The chain couples TRBV7-9 to TRBJ1-5, with D hard to call. V gave up 5 bases and J gave up 0 bases, with 14 bases separating them. The length of the CDR3 is 16 residues. CDR1 is SEHNR and CDR2 is FQNEAQ in the germline V gene (reference sequence). Based on the CDR3 plus reference TRBV7-9 and TRBJ1-5, the full variable domain is DTGVSQNPRHKITKRGQNVTFRCDPISEHNRLYWYRQTLGQGPEFLTYFQNEAQLEKSRLLSDRFSAERPKGSFSTLEIQRTEQGDSAMYLCASSPSPLISNQPQHFGDGTRLSIL.

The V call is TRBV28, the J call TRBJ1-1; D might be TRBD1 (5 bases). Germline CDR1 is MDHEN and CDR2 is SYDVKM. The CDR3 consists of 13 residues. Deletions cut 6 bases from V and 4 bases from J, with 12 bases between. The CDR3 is CASRLQGGTEAFF. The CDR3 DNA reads TGTGCCAGCAGGTTGCAGGGTGGCACTGAAGCTTTCTTT. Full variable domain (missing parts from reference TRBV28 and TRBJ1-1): DVKVTQSSRYLVKRTGEKVFLECVQDMDHENMFWYRQDPGLGLRLIYFSYDVKMKEKGDIPEGYSVSREKKERFSLILESASTNQTSMYLCASRLQGGTEAFFGQGTRLTVV.

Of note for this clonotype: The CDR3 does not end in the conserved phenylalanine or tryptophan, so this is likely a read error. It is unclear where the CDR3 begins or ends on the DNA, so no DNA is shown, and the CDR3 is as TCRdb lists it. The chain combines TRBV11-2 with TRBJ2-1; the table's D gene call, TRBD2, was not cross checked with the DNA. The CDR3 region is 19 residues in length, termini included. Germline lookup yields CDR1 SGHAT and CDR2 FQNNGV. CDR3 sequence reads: CASSLAPGLAGGPENERFL.

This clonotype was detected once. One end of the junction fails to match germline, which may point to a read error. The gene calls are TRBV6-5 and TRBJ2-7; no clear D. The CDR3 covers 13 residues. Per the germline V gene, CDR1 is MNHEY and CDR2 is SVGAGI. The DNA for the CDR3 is TGTGCCAGCAGTTATCCCCCCGCCTACAAGCAGTACTTC. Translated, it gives CASSYPPAYKQYF.

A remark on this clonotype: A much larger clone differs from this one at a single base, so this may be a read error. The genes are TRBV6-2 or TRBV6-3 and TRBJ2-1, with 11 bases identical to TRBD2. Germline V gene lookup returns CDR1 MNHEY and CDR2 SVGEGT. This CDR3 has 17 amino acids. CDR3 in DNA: TGTGCCAGCAGTGACCCAACTAGCGGGAGAACCTACAATGAGCAGTTATTC. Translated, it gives CASSDPTSGRTYNEQLF.

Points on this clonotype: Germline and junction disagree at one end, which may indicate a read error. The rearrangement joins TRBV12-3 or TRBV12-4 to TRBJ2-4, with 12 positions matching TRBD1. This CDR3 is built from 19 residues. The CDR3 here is CASARRDRGRLAEKNIQYF. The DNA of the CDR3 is TGTGCCAGCGCTCGTAGGGACAGGGGGCGCCTAGCGGAAAAAAACATTCAATACTTC.

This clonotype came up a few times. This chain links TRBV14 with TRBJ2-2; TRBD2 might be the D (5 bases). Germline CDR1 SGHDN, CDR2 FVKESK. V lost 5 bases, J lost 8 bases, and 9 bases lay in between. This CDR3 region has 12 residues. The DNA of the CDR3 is TGTGCCAGCAGCTGGTCGGGGGGGGAGCTGTTTTTT. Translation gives CASSWSGGELFF.

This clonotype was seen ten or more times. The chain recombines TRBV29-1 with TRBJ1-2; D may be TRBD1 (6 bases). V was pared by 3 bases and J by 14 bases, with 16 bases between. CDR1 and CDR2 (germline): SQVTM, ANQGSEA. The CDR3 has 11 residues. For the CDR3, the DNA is TGCAGCGTTGAGGGGATGACAGGCTTAACCTTC. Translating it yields CSVEGMTGLTF.

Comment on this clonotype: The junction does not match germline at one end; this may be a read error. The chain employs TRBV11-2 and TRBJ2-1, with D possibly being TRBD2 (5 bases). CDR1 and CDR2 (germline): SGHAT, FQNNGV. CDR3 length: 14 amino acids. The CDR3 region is CASISGETKYEQFF. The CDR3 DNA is TGTGCCAGCATAAGTGGGGAGACGAAGTATGAGCAATTCTTC.

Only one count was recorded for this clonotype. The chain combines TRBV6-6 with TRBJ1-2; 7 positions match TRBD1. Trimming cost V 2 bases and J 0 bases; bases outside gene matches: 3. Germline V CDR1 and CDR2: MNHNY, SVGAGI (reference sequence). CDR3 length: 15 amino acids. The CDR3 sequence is CASSYDGTANYGYTF. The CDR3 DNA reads TGTGCCAGCAGTTACGACGGGACAGCTAACTATGGCTACACCTTC.

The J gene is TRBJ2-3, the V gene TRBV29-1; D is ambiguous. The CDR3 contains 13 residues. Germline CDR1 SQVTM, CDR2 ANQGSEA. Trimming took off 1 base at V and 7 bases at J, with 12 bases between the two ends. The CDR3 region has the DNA TGCAGCGTTGAAGCTTCTTTATCTCATACGCAGTATTTT. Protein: CSVEASLSHTQYF.

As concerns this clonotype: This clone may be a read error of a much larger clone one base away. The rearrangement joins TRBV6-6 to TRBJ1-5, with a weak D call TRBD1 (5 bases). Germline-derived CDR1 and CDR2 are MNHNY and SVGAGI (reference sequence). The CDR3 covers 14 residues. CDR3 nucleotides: TGTGTCAGCAGTTACGGACACTTCAATCAGCCCCAGCATTTT. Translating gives CVSSYGHFNQPQHF.

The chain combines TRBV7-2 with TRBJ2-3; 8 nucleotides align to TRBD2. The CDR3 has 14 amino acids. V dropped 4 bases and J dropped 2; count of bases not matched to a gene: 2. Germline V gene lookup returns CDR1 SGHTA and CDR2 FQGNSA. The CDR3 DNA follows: TGTGCCAGCAGCTCTAGCGGGTCCACAGATACGCAGTATTTT. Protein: CASSSSGSTDTQYF.

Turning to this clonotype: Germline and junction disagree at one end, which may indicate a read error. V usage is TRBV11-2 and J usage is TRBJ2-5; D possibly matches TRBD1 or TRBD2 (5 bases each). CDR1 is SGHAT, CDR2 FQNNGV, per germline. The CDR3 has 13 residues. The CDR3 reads CANSPSREETQNF. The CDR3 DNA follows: TGTGCCAACAGCCCTAGCAGGGAAGAGACCCAGAACTTC.

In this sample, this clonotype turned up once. This chain's CDR3 is CASSQEPVSSYEQYF. The CDR3 region has the DNA TGTGCCAGCAGCCAAGAGCCAGTCAGTAGCTACGAGCAGTACTTC. The rearrangement joins TRBV14 to TRBJ2-7; the D is unclear. Germline CDR1 reads SGHDN; CDR2 reads FVKESK. This CDR3 contains 15 residues. The V gene lost 0 bases and the J gene lost 3 bases, with 12 bases spanning the gap.

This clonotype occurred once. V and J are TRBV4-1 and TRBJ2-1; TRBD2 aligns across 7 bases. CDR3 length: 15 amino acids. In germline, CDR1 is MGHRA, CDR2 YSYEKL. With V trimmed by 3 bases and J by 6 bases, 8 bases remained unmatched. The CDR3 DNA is TGCGCCAGCAGCCAGAGCCCCCCGGGAGGCAATGAGCAGTTCTTC. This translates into CASSQSPPGGNEQFF.

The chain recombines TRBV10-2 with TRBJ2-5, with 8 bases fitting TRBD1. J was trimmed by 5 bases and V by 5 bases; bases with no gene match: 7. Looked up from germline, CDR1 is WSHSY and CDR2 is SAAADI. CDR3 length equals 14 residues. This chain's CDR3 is CASSSDRGIETQYF. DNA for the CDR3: TGCGCCAGCAGTAGTGACAGGGGAATCGAGACCCAGTACTTC.